These 7 T cell receptor beta chains came from one sample sequenced in a study of blood T cell repertoires in COVID-19. Sequenced by immunoSEQ multiplex PCR; TCRdb stores in-frame clones only, minus some. The sample holds about 260,000 clones, more than 80% seen once. The sample was peripheral blood. The receptors originated from a woman aged 35 to 49 with acute or convalescent COVID-19.

The gene calls are TRBV30 and TRBJ2-5; TRBD1 is a possible D gene (6 bases). The CDR3 covers 15 residues. V was shortened by 4 bases and J by 3 bases, with 18 bases between the two germline ends. Germline V gene lookup returns CDR1 GTSNPN and CDR2 SVGIG (reference sequence). The CDR3 DNA follows: TGTGCCTGGACCACCTTCTTGGGGGCGGAAGAGACCCAGTACTTC. It translates to CAWTTFLGAEETQYF.

This clone was recorded once. V usage is TRBV27 and J usage is TRBJ1-1; D is perhaps TRBD1 (5 bases). CDR3 size: 15 residues. Germline V gives CDR1 MNHEY, CDR2 SMNVEV (reference sequence). V lost 5 bases to trimming and J lost 5 bases, with 18 bases between them. The CDR3 here is CASSPIGEGRTEAFF. Here the CDR3 DNA reads TGTGCCAGCAGTCCCATCGGGGAGGGGAGGACTGAAGCTTTCTTT.

This clone was picked up one time. The chain joins TRBV4-1 to TRBJ1-1, with unresolved D. Trimming cost V 3 bases and J 6 bases, with 14 bases left between them. Per the germline V gene, CDR1 is MGHRA and CDR2 is YSYEKL. This CDR3 has 14 residues. The CDR3 region is CASSHFLAGAEAFF. Written as DNA, the CDR3 is TGCGCCAGCAGCCATTTTCTCGCGGGCGCTGAAGCTTTCTTT.

This chain's CDR3 is CASSTQGGGKLFF. The CDR3 nucleotides read TGTGCCAGCAGTACCCAGGGGGGTGGAAAACTGTTTTTT. This chain uses TRBV12-3 or TRBV12-4 with TRBJ1-4; 7 positions match TRBD1. V dropped 5 bases and J dropped 10; count of bases not matched to a gene: 7. The CDR3 has 13 amino acids.

The chain links TRBV27 to TRBJ2-7; D might be TRBD2 (7 bases). Germline V gene data show CDR1 as MNHEY and CDR2 as SMNVEV (reference sequence). The CDR3 runs 15 residues. V was shortened by 6 bases and J by 4 bases, with 19 bases between the two germline ends. The CDR3 nucleotides read TGTGCCAGCAGGCCGGGGGGCGCTTATAGTTACGAGCAGTACGTC. Its protein product is CASRPGGAYSYEQYV.

This clone was seen a handful of times. The chain combines TRBV28 with TRBJ1-2; D unclear. Germline assignment: CDR1 MDHEN and CDR2 SYDVKM. V lost 4 bases and J lost 6, with 21 bases in between. The CDR3 spans 16 residues. The CDR3 nucleotides read TGTGCCAGCAGTTCCAGGAAGGCCTGGATGAAAGATGGCTACACCTTC. Protein: CASSSRKAWMKDGYTF.

The rearrangement links TRBV5-1 to TRBJ1-2; TRBD1 agrees at 8 bases. V was pared by 0 bases and J by 4 bases, with 5 bases of the junction left unmatched. The CDR3 has 15 residues. Germline CDR1 reads SGHRS; CDR2 reads YFSETQ. CDR3 nucleotides: TGCGCCAGCAGCTTGGGAGGACAGGGTCCCTATGGCTACACCTTC. Protein product: CASSLGGQGPYGYTF. The variable domain in full, completed from reference TRBV5-1 and TRBJ1-2, reads KAGVTQTPRYLIKTRGQQVTLSCSPISGHRSVSWYQQTPGQGLQFLFEYFSETQRNKGNFPGRFSGRQFSNSRSEMNVSTLELGDSALYLCASSLGGQGPYGYTFGSGTRLTVV.